This TCR beta chain is drawn from a study of blood T cell repertoires in COVID-19. Overall study context: In each case, the material was cDNA or gDNA derived from T cells, B-cell-depleted T cells, or PBMCs.

This clone appeared a single time. Data came from immunoSEQ multiplex PCR; TCRdb stores just in-frame clones and leaves some out. The repertoire has about 180,000 clones, roughly nine tenths of them found once; the top ten carry around 21%. The CDR3 length is 16 residues. Trimming cost V 3 bases and J 5 bases; bases outside gene matches: 11. Per germline, CDR1 KGHSH and CDR2 LQKENI. The genes are TRBV18 and TRBJ1-1; 8 bases match TRBD1. Material: peripheral blood. The sequence derives from a man in his 70s with active or convalescent COVID-19. CDR3 residues: CASSPNTGGGNTEAFF. CDR3 bases: TGTGCCAGCTCACCCAATACAGGGGGAGGAAATACTGAAGCTTTCTTT.